The count of the clone carrying this TCR beta chain is one. These data originate in a study of cytomegalovirus exposure and HLA in healthy donors. PCR employed 60 Vbeta and 13 Jbeta primers. Study processing details: Later analysis identified approximately 88 million unique TCR beta chains, about 10 million shared. Repertoires were generated with immunoSEQ multiplex PCR, while TCRdb's copy carries only in-frame clones and drops some. The V and J calls and clone size are taken from that table; D and trimming were inferred from the DNA. The sample records about 130,000 clones, approximately 80% being singletons. Sequencing input: PBMCs. This clonotype originated in a man under 40 in good health and CMV-seronegative.

This CDR3 reads CASARSGGRTDTQYF. CDR3 nucleotides: TGTGCCAGCGCCCGATCGGGCGGGAGAACAGATACGCAGTATTTT. J is TRBJ2-3 and V is TRBV9, with 7 bases aligning to TRBD2. V lost 7 bases and J lost 3; bases outside the gene matches: 11. The CDR3 covers 15 residues. CDR1 and CDR2 from the germline V gene are SGDLS and YYNGEE. Full variable domain (rest looked up from reference TRBV9 and TRBJ2-3): DSGVTQTPKHLITATGQRVTLRCSPRSGDLSVYWYQQSLDQGLQFLIQYYNGEERAKGNILERFSAQQFPDLHSELNLSSLELGDSALYFCASARSGGRTDTQYFGPGTRLTVL.